This T cell receptor beta chain originates from a study of blood T cell repertoires in COVID-19. At the level of the study: Samples taken during acute and convalescent COVID-19 were collected in the United States, Italy and Spain. PBMCs, B-cell-depleted T cells, or T cells were the source of the cDNA or gDNA that made up the material.

CDR1 MNHEY and CDR2 SVGAGI come from the germline V gene. This CDR3 has 15 residues. The V and J ends lost 7 bases and 5 bases respectively, with 18 bases between them. Per the original data handling: Amplifying reference gene primers gave estimates of nucleated cell counts. Some clones are missing from TCRdb's copy, which holds only in-frame ones; the method was immunoSEQ multiplex PCR. That table gives V, J and clone size, and the DNA gave D and trimming. The table has over 65,000 clones, around 89% seen once; the top ten hold roughly 1.2%. This sequence was found in a woman aged 60-70 years with acute or convalescent COVID-19. The chain employs TRBV6-5 and TRBJ2-1, with D possibly matching TRBD2 (7 bases). Sample: peripheral blood. The chain's CDR3 is CASIQAGAGNNEQFF. For the CDR3, the DNA is TGTGCCAGCATTCAGGCGGGGGCCGGCAACAATGAGCAGTTCTTC.